This T cell receptor (beta chain) is from a study of T cells expressing NK-cell markers. On the study more broadly: Repertoire data for TCR beta were derived from sorted T cells (CD3+CD56+NKG2C+, CD3+CD56+NKG2C- and CD3+CD56-NKG2C+). Of eight sequenced donors, seven were HCMV-seropositive and one HCMV-seronegative.

UMIs accompanied the 5'RACE template switching by which TCR beta cDNA was made. TCRdb reanalyzed the 5' RACE reads, giving one entry per CDR3 protein sequence and no DNA. Recorded here are about 440,000 distinct CDR3 sequences; the top ten clones represent 6% to 8%. Overall study results and limits: The study did not resolve the HCMV specificity of expanded NKG2C+ T cell clones.

Comments on this clonotype: Its specificity is not known.

This CDR3 has 13 amino acids. Germline CDR1 and CDR2: MRHNA and SNTAGT. The sequencing input was blood T cells: a sorted CD56 or NKG2C T cell subset, CD4+ or CD8+ T cells, or bulk PBMC T cells (not recorded which). V and J are TRBV6-4 and TRBJ1-5. This TCR was recovered from a woman aged 18-69 years in good health. The CDR3 loop is CASSREYNQPQHF.